This TCR beta chain was profiled in a study of shared clonotypes between healthy human individuals. Study-level points and caveats: When naive CD4 clonotypes were compared across a handful of donors, 4% to 5.5% were shared.

Worth noting for this clone: As yet, its antigen is unknown.

Using immunoSEQ multiplex PCR, the repertoire was profiled, and TCRdb retains in-frame clones only, with some absent. Among 2 million to 2.5 million clones listed, just under 95% were seen once. CDR1 is SGHVS, CDR2 FNYEAQ, per germline. This CDR3 has 16 amino acids. Trimming removed 3 bases at V and 1 base at J, with 15 bases between. All donors qualified as healthy HIV-negative adults and had experienced no recent acute infections or vaccinations. All participating donors were Caucasian adults from Nashville, Tennessee. The study separated CD4+ cells into CD45RA+ naive and CD45RA-negative memory subsets.

This chain links TRBV7-6 with TRBJ2-5; tentatively, D is TRBD1 (6 bases). The sequence came from a man between 18 and 35 years old in good health. Some clones in this sample may be carry-over from other donors' samples. Material for sequencing was naive CD4+ T cells from PBMCs. Noted subset: CD45RA+ positively selected. The CDR3 DNA reads TGTGCCAGCAGCTTCCTAGGACAGTTCCTCCAAGAGACCCAGTACTTC. It yields the protein CASSFLGQFLQETQYF.